This TCR beta chain was sequenced for a study of human T cells and chemical hapten exposure. Study as a whole: DPC at 2% was the sensitizing agent, placed on around 2 cm by around 2 cm of upper inner arm skin. Scalp application of diphenylcyclopropenone was performed weekly in patients across the entire roughly 23-week study.

Individual cDNA molecules (in the library) carried attached unique molecular identifiers. TCRdb reanalysed the RACE reads using MiXCR and keeps one entry per CDR3 protein. The data show almost 40,000 distinct CDR3 sequences, roughly 7.2% seen once. This clonotype has more than one count but fewer than ten. Noted time point: pre-sensitization, week 0. Sample treatment: therapeutic diphenylcyclopropenone sensitization with weekly scalp DPC. CDR3 length equals 15 residues. Trimming cost V 4 bases and J 4 bases, with 13 bases left between them. CDR1 is KGHSH and CDR2 is LQKENI in the germline V gene. The material sequenced was whole blood, taken in connection with sensitization to the hapten diphenylcyclopropenone (DPC). The origin of this receptor is a woman in her forties or fifties with alopecia areata. Some clones in this sample may be carry-over from other donors' samples. The chain couples TRBV18 to TRBJ2-2, with a tentative D call TRBD2 (5 bases). CDR3 amino acids: CASSRENTGTGELFF. CDR3 DNA sequence: TGTGCCAGCTCACGGGAGAACACGGGCACCGGGGAGCTGTTTTTT.